The clone carrying this T cell receptor (beta chain) was seen only once. The antigen remains unidentified. Produced via immunoSEQ multiplex PCR; TCRdb's table is partial and in-frame only. Counted here are 20,000 to 25,000 clones, approximately 95% occurring once; the ten biggest clones make up 2.5% to 3%. The data were obtained in a study of chemoradiotherapy in HPV16-positive cancers. Study conclusions and caveats: HPV-specific T cells were functionally defined from only two HPV16-positive patients.

Collection took place from a patient who underwent chemoradiotherapy. The sequence was collected from a human donor with HPV-associated anogenital cancer.

In DNA form, the CDR3 reads TGTGCCAGTAGTATAATGGAGGGGGTTCCTGTGCCCCAGCATTTT. This translates into CASSIMEGVPVPQHF. The V gene is TRBV19, the J gene TRBJ1-5, with D tentatively TRBD1 (6 bases). Looked up from germline, CDR1 is LNHDA and CDR2 is SQIVND (reference sequence). Trimming pared 2 bases from V and 9 bases from J, leaving 17 bases between. The CDR3 spans 15 residues.